This is a list of T cell receptor beta chains from one sample in a study of blood T cells in healthy people across ages. TCRdb re-called the 5' RACE reads with MiXCR, one entry per CDR3 protein. This table holds approximately 1,000,000 distinct CDR3 sequences, 35% to 55% found once. Sequenced material: blood. Receptor source: a woman aged 55-75 years in good health. Each CDR3 is given with its conserved first and last residue. D genes are given only for firm matches. The size of a clone is reported for some rows only, either as once, few or many, or as a class for expanded clones.

clone_size j_call v_call cdr3_length d_call cdr3_nt cdr3_aa
. TRBJ2-1 TRBV28 11 . TGTGCCAGCAGCTTAAGGTATCGAGCGTTCTTC CASSLRYRAFF
. TRBJ2-7 TRBV7-2 14 TRBD1 TGTGCCAGCAACTCCTGGACAGGTCCCAACGAGCAGTACTTC CASNSWTGPNEQYF
. TRBJ2-7 TRBV5-1 14 . TGCGCCAGCAGCTCTCCGACGGACACCTACGAGCAGTACTTC CASSSPTDTYEQYF
. TRBJ2-5 TRBV20-1 16 TRBD2 TGCAGTGCTGGGGGAGACCCGGGACTAGCGGTAGAGACCCAGTACTTC CSAGGDPGLAVETQYF
once TRBJ2-1 TRBV5-1 14 . TGCGCCAGCAGCTTCGGGGGAGTGGCTAATGAGCAGTTCTTC CASSFGGVANEQFF
. TRBJ2-7 TRBV9 14 TRBD1 TGTGCCAGCAGCGTAGGGACAGGGGAATACGAGCAGTACTTC CASSVGTGEYEQYF
few TRBJ1-5 TRBV20-1 11 . TGCAGTGCTAGACAAGGTCAGCCCCAGCATTTT CSARQGQPQHF
few TRBJ1-4 TRBV6-2/TRBV6-3 14 TRBD1 TGTGCCAGCAGATCGGGACAGGGAGGTGAAAAACTGTTTTTT CASRSGQGGEKLFF
. TRBJ1-5 TRBV6-2/TRBV6-3 15 . TGTGCCAGCAGTTACGGGGGCAGGTCTAATCAGCCCCAGCATTTT CASSYGGRSNQPQHF
few TRBJ1-2 TRBV7-3 15 . TGTGCCAGCAGCTTAACGCCCCCCGGGGCTGGTGGCTACACCTTC CASSLTPPGAGGYTF
few TRBJ2-1 TRBV5-1 16 . TGCGCCAGCAGTTTCGGGGGGACAAGCCCGAGCAATGAGCAGTTCTTC CASSFGGTSPSNEQFF
few TRBJ2-1 TRBV14 16 TRBD2 TGTGCCAGCAGCCTCTATGGGGCGGGAGGGCACGATGAGCAGTTCTTC CASSLYGAGGHDEQFF
. TRBJ2-1 TRBV6-5 14 . TGTGCCAGCAGTTACTCTGCCGAAAACAATGAGCAGTTCTTC CASSYSAENNEQFF
. TRBJ2-5 TRBV12-3/TRBV12-4 12 . TGTGCCAGCACCCGTGCCGCCCACGGGCAGTACTTC CASTRAAHGQYF
. TRBJ1-2 TRBV25-1 12 . TGTGCCAGCGTCGGGCTGGAGGATGGCTACACCTTC CASVGLEDGYTF
. TRBJ1-4 TRBV20-1 13 . TGCAGTGCTAGACAGGGCCCTCGGGAAAAACTGTTTTTT CSARQGPREKLFF
. TRBJ2-1 TRBV6-5 15 TRBD1 TGTGCCAGCACCCACAGAAGGCAGGGGGCGGGTGAGCAGTTCTTC CASTHRRQGAGEQFF
few TRBJ2-1 TRBV28 13 TRBD1 TGTGCCAGCAGTTCTGGACAGGGCAATGAGCAGTTCTTC CASSSGQGNEQFF
few TRBJ2-1 TRBV29-1 13 TRBD2 TGCAGCGCCGGGGGGGCAGCCTACAATGAGCAGTTCTTC CSAGGAAYNEQFF
many TRBJ1-6 TRBV20-1 13 . TGCAGTGCTAACCCTGATTTTAATTCACCCCTCCACTTT CSANPDFNSPLHF
. TRBJ2-3 TRBV20-1 16 . TGCAGTGCTAGTCCCGTCGGTAGGGGGGTCGCAGATACGCAGTATTTT CSASPVGRGVADTQYF
few TRBJ2-7 TRBV11-2 14 . TGTGCCAGCAGCTCTATAGGCGGGGTGTACGAGCAGTACTTC CASSSIGGVYEQYF
. TRBJ2-3 TRBV28 14 TRBD2 TGTGCCAGCAATGCGGGAGACGTGGCAGATACGCAGTATTTT CASNAGDVADTQYF
few TRBJ2-1 TRBV27 17 TRBD2 TGTGCCAGCAGTCAACGGACTAGCGGGAGGGTATACAATGAGCAGTTCTTC CASSQRTSGRVYNEQFF
few TRBJ2-7 TRBV2 12 . TGTGCCAGCAGTGAAAGGATAGACTGCGAGTACTTC CASSERIDCEYF
. TRBJ2-7 TRBV5-1 13 TRBD2 TGCGCCAGCAGGTCCGGGGGGGGGCACGAGCAGTACTTC CASRSGGGHEQYF
few TRBJ2-1 TRBV11-2 15 . TGTGCCAGCAGCTTAGGAGGGCTGGTGTACAATGAGCAGTTCTTC CASSLGGLVYNEQFF
few TRBJ2-3 TRBV6-2/TRBV6-3 19 TRBD2 TGTGCCAGCAGTCCATTGTATCTAGCGGGATCACCCCGCGGAGATACGCAGTATTTT CASSPLYLAGSPRGDTQYF
. TRBJ2-7 TRBV6-5 15 . TGTGCCAGCAGTCTTCAATGGGGGCGAAGCGACGAGCAGTACTTC CASSLQWGRSDEQYF
. TRBJ2-7 TRBV6-5 15 . TGTGCCAGCAGTTACCTAATAGGGACGAACAATGAGCAGTACTTC CASSYLIGTNNEQYF
few TRBJ2-2 TRBV10-3 12 . TGTGCCACCGAGACCCAGCCCGGGGAGCTGTTTTTT CATETQPGELFF
few TRBJ1-6 TRBV10-3 14 . TGTGCCATCAGTGTTAATGGAGGGCCGTCACCCCTCCACTTT CAISVNGGPSPLHF
. TRBJ1-6 TRBV11-2 16 . TGTGCCAGCAGCGCCCTGAGAGGGACGGGGAATTCACCCCTCCACTTT CASSALRGTGNSPLHF
. TRBJ2-1 TRBV27 13 . TGTGCCAGCAGTCCCACAGGGTTCTGGGAGCAGTTCTTC CASSPTGFWEQFF
. TRBJ2-5 TRBV20-1 15 TRBD1 TGCAGTGCTACGCCGCCCAGGGGGCGCGCTGAGACCCAGTACTTC CSATPPRGRAETQYF
. TRBJ2-5 TRBV28 13 . TGTGCCAGCCGTTCAATTGATGGTGGGACCCAGTACTTC CASRSIDGGTQYF
. TRBJ2-1 TRBV10-3 12 . TGTGCCATCAGTGAGTCTGACGGTGAGCAGTTCTTC CAISESDGEQFF
. TRBJ1-2 TRBV11-2 14 . TGTGCCAGCAGCTTAGATCCCGGTTCTTATGGCTACACCTTC CASSLDPGSYGYTF
few TRBJ1-5 TRBV20-1 15 . TGCAGTGCTAGGATGGGCGTCCAGGGAGGTCAGCCCCAGCATTTT CSARMGVQGGQPQHF
. TRBJ2-3 TRBV20-1 15 . TGCAGTGCTAGGGCGGGACCCCACTCCACAGATACGCAGTATTTT CSARAGPHSTDTQYF
. TRBJ2-1 TRBV20-1 13 TRBD2 TGCAGTGCAACTAGCGGGATCTACAATGAGCAGTTCTTC CSATSGIYNEQFF
. TRBJ2-7 TRBV20-1 12 . TGCAGTGCTAGAGACCAAATGCACGAGCAGTACTTC CSARDQMHEQYF
. TRBJ1-1 TRBV3-1 11 . TGTGCCAGCAGCCAAAAGGCTGAAGCTTTCTTT CASSQKAEAFF
. TRBJ1-2 TRBV20-1 15 . TGCAGTGCTAACAGGGAGACGAGGACTAACTATGGCTACACCTTC CSANRETRTNYGYTF
few TRBJ2-7 TRBV27 20 TRBD2 TGTGCCAGCAGTTCTCCCTTGGTGTCTAGCGGGAGACCCCCCATCTACGAGCAGTACTTC CASSSPLVSSGRPPIYEQYF
few TRBJ1-5 TRBV15 17 . TGTGCCACCAGCAGAGATCGCATCGGGGATAGCAATCAGCCCCAGCATTTT CATSRDRIGDSNQPQHF